The TCR beta chain described here comes from a study of T cells in Graves' hyperthyroidism and ophthalmopathy (dated by TCRdb to about 2019). Study-wide context: Peripheral blood samples were taken at the time of initial diagnosis, prior to any treatment. A discovery cohort of about a hundred patients, approximately 45 with Graves' ophthalmopathy and approximately 60 with stable Graves' hyperthyroidism, was used to find distinguishing TCR V-J signatures. Prospective prediction of ophthalmopathy was tested in an independent validation cohort of 18 to 20 hyperthyroidism patients and 15 to 17 patients who later progressed to ophthalmopathy. The 80 to 100 discovery patients were randomly divided into training and test sets at a 7:3 ratio. The study also compared thyroid tissue and blood T-cell repertoires from 6 or 7 Graves' hyperthyroidism patients. Following sampling, methimazole starting at 30 mg daily was given to hyperthyroidism patients, and high-dose intravenous methylprednisolone was given to ophthalmopathy patients. TCR Vbeta CDR3 sequencing of fewer than 150 peripheral blood samples (over 40 ophthalmopathy, some 75 hyperthyroidism and 17 progressor patients) is reported in the paper.

In the ophthalmopathy patients, disease was moderately to severely active, with a Clinical Activity Score of 3 or more, a NOSPECS grade of 4 or more, and a duration of less than 3 months. The study excluded patients with uncontrolled infections, other autoimmune diseases, pregnancy or lactation. Diagnoses relied on clinical symptoms, serum thyroxine and TRAb, thyroid ultrasound and orbital computed tomography. PBMCs were separated from roughly 10 ml of fresh peripheral blood using Ficoll-Paque density gradient centrifugation. Trizol reagent was used to extract total RNA, and RNA quality was then checked on an Agilent 2100 Bioanalyzer. What the research found in general, with its limitations: No statistical method was used to set the sample size in advance, and investigators knew the group allocation. Most expanded thyroid clonotypes (frequency above 0.001) were also detected in blood, a finding suggesting that blood repertoires may reflect thyroid immune responses. A model built on a 13 V-J signature distinguished ophthalmopathy from stable hyperthyroidism, reaching around 88% sensitivity and about 81% specificity in cross-validation and 80%/75% in testing. In validation, the model predicted progression to ophthalmopathy with 60% to 71% sensitivity and 72% to 85% specificity, a median of 6.5 months before onset.

Taken from the germline V gene, the CDR1 and CDR2 loops are KGHSH and LQKENI. The CDR3, from cysteine to phenylalanine, totals 18 residues. Of all the DNA, just the CDR3 is kept, 54 bases in frame from base 1. V gives up 0 bases and J gives up 5 bases, and the segment between their germline ends measures 20 bases. Amplification of TCR beta CDR3 regions was carried out from RNA transcripts. The TCR CDR3 was subjected to a first round of RT-PCR using the HTBI primer set and the Qiagen OneStep RT-PCR kit. The libraries were constructed in a second round of multiplex PCR and then size-selected and purified. Libraries were sequenced paired-end with 100 bp reads on an Illumina HiSeq2000. The authors' analysis ran thus. SOAPnuke was used to process the raw data, with reads discarded if the reads contained adapters or uncalled bases, had a mean Phred below 15, or lacked an exact constant-primer or identifier match. High-quality paired reads were merged using COPE v1.2.5, and each unique nucleotide sequence was defined as a clonotype. MiTCR v1.1 was used to align the clonotypes against IMGT TRBV, TRBD and TRBJ reference segments. The analysis was restricted to V-J combinations with a frequency above 0.0001, which together covered about 99% of the repertoires. The TCS score was defined as F50 (clonal expansion) divided by E x V (chaos), with BLOSUM62-based TCRdist calculated between CDR3 peptides within each V-J. Welch's t-statistics and random forest reduced 500 to 650 V-J features to around 14, which were used in a naive Bayes classifier (R e1071). TCRdb applied fastp at Q25 and MiXCR to the public reads, then kept only in-frame beta chains. CDR3 protein sequences are deduplicated, and each keeps its most common genes and DNA. TCRdb, not the authors, supplied the V and J calls. The sample yields over 450,000 distinct CDR3 sequences; approximately 17% were counted once. The biggest ten clones account for about 16% of the sample.

Remarks on this clonotype: This receptor's antigen is unknown. Per-nucleotide qualities are absent, and no much larger clonotype sits a single base away.

This TCR was sampled from a woman between 18 and 30 years old with Graves' ophthalmopathy. The rearranged chain carries TRBV18 and TRBJ2-1; tentative D gene TRBD2, with 5 bases matching. Material: blood. The sequence in DNA is TGTGCCAGCTCACCACCGGTGGGAAGGTACGGGGTCCACAATGAGCAGTTCTTC. Its product reads: CASSPPVGRYGVHNEQFF.